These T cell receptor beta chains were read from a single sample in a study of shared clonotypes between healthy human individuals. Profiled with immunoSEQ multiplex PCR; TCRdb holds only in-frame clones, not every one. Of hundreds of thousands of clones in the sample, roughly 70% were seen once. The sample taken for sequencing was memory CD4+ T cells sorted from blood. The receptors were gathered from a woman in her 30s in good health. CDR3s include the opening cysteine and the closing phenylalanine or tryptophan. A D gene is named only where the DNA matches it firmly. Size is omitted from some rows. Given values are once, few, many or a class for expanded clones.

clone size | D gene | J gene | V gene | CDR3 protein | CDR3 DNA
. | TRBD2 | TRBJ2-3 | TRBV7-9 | CASSPWTSGTSDTQYF | TGTGCCAGCAGCCCTTGGACTAGCGGGACCTCAGATACGCAGTATTTT
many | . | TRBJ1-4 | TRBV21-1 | CASSKRGPTSEKLFF | TGTGCCAGCAGCAAAAGGGGGCCGACTTCAGAAAAACTGTTTTTT
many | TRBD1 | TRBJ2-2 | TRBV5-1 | CASSPGTDTGELFF | TGCGCCAGCAGCCCCGGGACAGACACCGGGGAGCTGTTTTTT
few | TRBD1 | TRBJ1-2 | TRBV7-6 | CASSSGTGGYTF | TGTGCCAGCAGCTCCGGGACAGGCGGCTACACCTTC
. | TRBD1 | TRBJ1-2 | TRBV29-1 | CSVAPGQGYGYTF | TGCAGCGTGGCTCCGGGACAGGGCTATGGCTACACCTTC
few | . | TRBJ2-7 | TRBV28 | CASRRSYEQYF | TGTGCCAGCAGACGGTCCTACGAGCAGTACTTC
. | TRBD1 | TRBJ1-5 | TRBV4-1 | CASSQDKGQGVDQPQHF | TGCGCCAGCAGCCAAGATAAGGGACAGGGGGTGGATCAGCCCCAGCATTTT
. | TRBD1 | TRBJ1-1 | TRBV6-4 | CASRSTGGSTEAFF | TGTGCCAGCAGGTCGACAGGGGGCTCGACTGAAGCTTTCTTT
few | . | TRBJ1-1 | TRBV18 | CASSPGAENTEAFF | TGTGCCAGCTCACCAGGGGCAGAGAACACTGAAGCTTTCTTT
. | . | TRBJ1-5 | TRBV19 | CASSLLRGQPQHF | TGTGCCAGTAGTCTATTACGGGGTCAGCCCCAGCATTTT
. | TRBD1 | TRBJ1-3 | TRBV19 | CASKNRGTTGNTIYF | TGTGCCAGCAAAAACAGGGGGACTACTGGAAACACCATATATTTT
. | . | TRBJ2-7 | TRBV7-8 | CASSLSPQSEQYF | TGTGCCAGCAGCTTATCACCCCAGTCGGAGCAGTACTTC
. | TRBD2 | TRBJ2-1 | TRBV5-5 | CASSLSGTSVNEQFF | TGTGCCAGCAGCTTGTCGGGGACTAGTGTAAATGAGCAGTTCTTC
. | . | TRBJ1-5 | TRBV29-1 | CSVQGQPDQPQHF | TGCAGCGTTCAAGGACAGCCCGATCAGCCCCAGCATTTT
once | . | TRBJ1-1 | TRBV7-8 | CASSLVATNTEAFF | TGTGCCAGCAGCTTAGTGGCCACTAACACTGAAGCTTTCTTT
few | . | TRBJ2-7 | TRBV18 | CASSPVGGPYEQYF | TGTGCCAGCTCACCAGTCGGGGGACCCTACGAGCAGTACTTC
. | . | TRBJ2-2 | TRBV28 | CASSLGYWRGNTGELFF | TGTGCCAGCAGTTTGGGCTACTGGCGGGGGAACACCGGGGAGCTGTTTTTT
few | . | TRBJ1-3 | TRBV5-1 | CASSGQESVGTIYF | TGCGCCAGCAGCGGACAAGAGTCGGTCGGCACCATATATTTT
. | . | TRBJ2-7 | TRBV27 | CASTPGPFGYYEQYF | TGTGCCAGCACACCCGGGCCATTCGGCTACTACGAGCAGTACTTC
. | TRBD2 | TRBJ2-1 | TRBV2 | CASSGPSGNNEQFF | TGTGCCAGCAGTGGGCCTAGCGGAAACAATGAGCAGTTCTTC
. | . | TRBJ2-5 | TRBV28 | CASGLGVMGDF | TGTGCCAGCGGACTGGGGGTCATGGGGGACTTC
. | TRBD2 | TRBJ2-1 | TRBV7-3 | CASSLLALHAGGSHNEQFF | TGTGCCAGCAGCTTACTGGCCCTACATGCGGGAGGGTCCCACAATGAGCAGTTCTTC
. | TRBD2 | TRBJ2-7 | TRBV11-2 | CASSFGTSGSPEQYF | TGTGCCAGCAGCTTTGGGACTAGCGGGAGTCCCGAGCAGTACTTC
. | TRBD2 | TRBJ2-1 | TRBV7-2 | CASSYILTSGSYNEQFF | TGTGCCAGCAGCTACATCCTGACTAGCGGCTCCTACAATGAGCAGTTCTTC
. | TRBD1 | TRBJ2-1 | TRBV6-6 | CASSNQGESYNEQFF | TGTGCCAGCAGTAATCAGGGGGAGTCCTACAATGAGCAGTTCTTC
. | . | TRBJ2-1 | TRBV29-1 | CSVGSYEQFF | TGCAGCGTTGGGTCCTATGAGCAGTTCTTC
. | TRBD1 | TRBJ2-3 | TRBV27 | CASRRTGTGFTDTQYF | TGTGCCAGCAGGCGCACCGGGACAGGGTTCACAGATACGCAGTATTTT
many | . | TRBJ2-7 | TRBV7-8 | CASSLVGGPYEQYF | TGTGCCAGCAGCTTAGTGGGGGGCCCCTACGAGCAGTACTTC
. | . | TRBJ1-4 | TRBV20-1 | CSAHRLEKLFF | TGCAGTGCCCATCGGCTTGAAAAACTGTTTTTT
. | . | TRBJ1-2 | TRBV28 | CASNDPPNYGYTF | TGTGCCAGCAATGACCCACCCAACTATGGCTACACCTTC
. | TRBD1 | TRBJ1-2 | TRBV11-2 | CASSPGTGHGYTF | TGTGCCAGCAGCCCCGGGACAGGGCATGGCTACACCTTC
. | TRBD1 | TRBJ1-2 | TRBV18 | CASSPLEGGGTYGYTF | TGTGCCAGCTCACCCCTCGAGGGAGGGGGCACTTATGGCTACACCTTC
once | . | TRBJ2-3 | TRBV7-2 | CASSRTRLSTDTQYF | TGTGCCAGCAGCCGTACACGGCTAAGCACAGATACGCAGTATTTT
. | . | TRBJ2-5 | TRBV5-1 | CASSWGIQETQYF | TGCGCCAGCAGCTGGGGAATCCAAGAGACCCAGTACTTC
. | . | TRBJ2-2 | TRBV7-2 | CASSLDGDAGELFF | TGTGCCAGCAGCTTAGATGGGGACGCCGGGGAGCTGTTTTTT
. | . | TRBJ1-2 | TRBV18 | CASSPNSGSYYGYTF | TGTGCCAGCTCTCCTAATAGCGGGAGCTACTATGGCTACACCTTC
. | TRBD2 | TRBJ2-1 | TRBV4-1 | CASSQGLAGTSYNEQFF | TGCGCCAGCAGCCAAGGACTAGCGGGGACCTCCTACAATGAGCAGTTCTTC
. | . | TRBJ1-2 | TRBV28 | CASTEGTNYGYTF | TGTGCCAGCACGGAGGGAACTAACTATGGCTACACCTTC
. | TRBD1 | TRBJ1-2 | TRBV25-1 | CASLGRGTGAKPNYGYTF | TGTGCCAGCCTTGGAAGGGGGACAGGGGCGAAACCTAACTATGGCTACACCTTC
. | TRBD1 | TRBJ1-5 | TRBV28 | CASSFRKGASNQPQHF | TGTGCCAGCAGTTTCCGTAAGGGGGCGAGCAATCAGCCCCAGCATTTT
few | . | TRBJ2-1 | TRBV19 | CASRLDTYNEQFF | TGTGCCAGCCGATTAGATACCTACAATGAGCAGTTCTTC
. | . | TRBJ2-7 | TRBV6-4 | CASSGELNRDGIPYEQYF | TGTGCCAGCAGTGGAGAACTTAACCGGGACGGAATACCCTACGAGCAGTACTTC
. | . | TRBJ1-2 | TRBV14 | CASSQGPAGNYGYTF | TGTGCCAGCAGCCAGGGGCCGGCAGGCAACTATGGCTACACCTTC
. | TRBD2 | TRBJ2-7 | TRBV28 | CASSNPGTSRNEQYF | TGTGCCAGCAGTAACCCAGGGACTAGCCGAAACGAGCAGTACTTC
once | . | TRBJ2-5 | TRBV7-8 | CASSPRVGRRGGSGETQYF | TGTGCCAGCAGCCCGCGGGTAGGGCGGAGAGGGGGTAGTGGAGAGACCCAGTACTTC
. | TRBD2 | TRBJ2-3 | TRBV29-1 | CSVVTLAGGGYTDTQYF | TGCAGCGTCGTGACCCTAGCGGGAGGTGGTTATACAGATACGCAGTATTTT
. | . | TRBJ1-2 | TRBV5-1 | CASSSGGGATYGYTF | TGCGCCAGCAGCTCCGGGGGGGGCGCCACTTATGGCTACACCTTC
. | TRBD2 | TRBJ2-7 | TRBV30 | CAWREGLAGAYEQYF | TGTGCCTGGAGAGAGGGACTAGCGGGAGCCTACGAGCAGTACTTC
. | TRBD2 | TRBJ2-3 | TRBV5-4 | CASSLLAGGPLDTQYF | TGTGCCAGCAGCTTGTTGGCGGGAGGGCCCTTAGATACGCAGTATTTT
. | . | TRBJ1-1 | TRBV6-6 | CASSFATANTEAFF | TGTGCCAGCAGTTTTGCGACAGCCAACACTGAAGCTTTCTTT
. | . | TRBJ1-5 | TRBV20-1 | CSEENQPQHF | TGCAGTGAGGAAAATCAGCCCCAGCATTTT
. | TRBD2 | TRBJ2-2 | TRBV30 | CAWSPGTTNGGELFF | TGTGCCTGGAGTCCCGGGACTACAAACGGCGGGGAGCTGTTTTTT
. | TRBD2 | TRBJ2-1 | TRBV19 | CASSMWEGFNEQFF | TGTGCCAGTAGTATGTGGGAGGGCTTCAATGAGCAGTTCTTC
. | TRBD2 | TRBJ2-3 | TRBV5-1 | CASSFGREVKDTQYF | TGCGCCAGCAGCTTTGGGCGGGAGGTGAAAGATACGCAGTATTTT
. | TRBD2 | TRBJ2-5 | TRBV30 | CAFSLAVGETQYF | TGTGCCTTCTCCCTAGCGGTAGGAGAGACCCAGTACTTC